There are a few counts of the clone carrying this TCR beta chain. Antigen unknown. PCR amplification relied on 60 Vbeta primers (plus 13 Jbeta primers). Using immunoSEQ multiplex PCR, the repertoire was profiled, and TCRdb retains in-frame clones only, with some absent. The data hold more than 85,000 clones, with 70% to 80% observed a single time. Per the germline V gene, CDR1 is SGDLS and CDR2 is YYNGEE. J lost 10 bases, V lost 3 bases, and 13 bases had no gene match. The CDR3 consists of 16 residues. This sample stems from a study of cytomegalovirus exposure and HLA in healthy donors. Points from the study as a whole: Among the most significant clusters, several appeared linked to common viral pathogens in a later analysis.

V and J are TRBV9 and TRBJ1-6, with TRBD1 matching over 7 bases. This receptor was obtained from a woman aged 18-29 years in good health and CMV-seropositive. Sequencing was performed on PBMCs. The CDR3: CASSARQGLHGSPLHF. In DNA, the CDR3 is TGTGCCAGCAGCGCCCGACAGGGCCTTCACGGGTCACCCCTCCACTTT.